The source of this T cell receptor beta chain is a study of cytomegalovirus exposure and HLA in healthy donors. This PCR relied on a set of 60 Vbeta primers and 13 Jbeta primers. Some clones are missing from TCRdb's copy, which holds only in-frame ones; the method was immunoSEQ multiplex PCR. The table shows about 200,000 clones, with under 70% occurring only once. The study's findings and limits: Reports showed the classifier diagnosing cytomegalovirus status with high specificity and sensitivity. Later analysis indicated greater clonal expansion among HLA-associated TCR beta chains than among equally common other chains. Common viral pathogens were later found to be apparently linked to several of the most significant clusters.

In the case of this clone: What it binds is not known.

The source of this sequence is a middle-aged man in good health and CMV-seropositive. The sequencing input was PBMCs.

The DNA of the CDR3 is TGTGCCAGCAGCCATGGACTAGCGGGGAGCCTACAAGAGACCCAGTACTTC. Translating it yields CASSHGLAGSLQETQYF. The rearrangement uses TRBV5-6 and TRBJ2-5, with TRBD2 matching 12 bases. Per germline, CDR1 SGHDT and CDR2 YYEEEE. J was trimmed by 2 bases and V by 4 bases; bases with no gene match: 9. This CDR3 comprises 17 residues.